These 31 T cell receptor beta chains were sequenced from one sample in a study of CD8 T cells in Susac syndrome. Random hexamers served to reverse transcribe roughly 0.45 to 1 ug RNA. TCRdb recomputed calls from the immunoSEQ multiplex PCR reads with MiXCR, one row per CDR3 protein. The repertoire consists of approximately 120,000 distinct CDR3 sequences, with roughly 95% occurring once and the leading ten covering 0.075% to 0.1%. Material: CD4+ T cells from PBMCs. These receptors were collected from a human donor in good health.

The CDR3 loop is CRPGVTIYF. The CDR3 nucleotides read TGCCGACCGGGGGTCACCATATATTTT. The V gene is TRBV29-1, the J gene TRBJ1-3; D is perhaps TRBD1 (5 bases). There are 9 residues in the CDR3. Germline lookup yields CDR1 SQVTM and CDR2 ANQGSEA.

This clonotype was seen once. CDR3 residues: CSAPIFLGLAAPRAQYF. In nucleotides, the CDR3 is TGCAGTGCTCCCATTTTCTTGGGACTAGCGGCTCCGCGGGCGCAGTATTTT. The V gene is TRBV20-1, the J gene TRBJ2-3; 11 bases map to TRBD2. Per germline, CDR1 DFQATT and CDR2 SNEGSKA (reference sequence). CDR3 length: 17 amino acids. The J segment lost 10 bases and the V segment lost 5 bases, leaving 20 bases of the junction unmatched.

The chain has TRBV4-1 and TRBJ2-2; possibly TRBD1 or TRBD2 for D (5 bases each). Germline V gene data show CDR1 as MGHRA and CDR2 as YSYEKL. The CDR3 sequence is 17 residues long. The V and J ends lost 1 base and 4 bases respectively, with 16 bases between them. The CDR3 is CASSQGRVGPATGELFF. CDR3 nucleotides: TGCGCCAGCAGCCAAGGTCGGGTGGGACCGGCCACCGGGGAGCTGTTTTTT.

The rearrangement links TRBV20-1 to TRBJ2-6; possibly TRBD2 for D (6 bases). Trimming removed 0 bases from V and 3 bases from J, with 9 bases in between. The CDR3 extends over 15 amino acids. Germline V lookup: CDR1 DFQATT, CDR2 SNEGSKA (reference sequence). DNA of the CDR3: TGCAGTGCTAGAGATGGGGGGAGTGGGGCCAACGTCCTGACTTTC. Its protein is CSARDGGSGANVLTF.

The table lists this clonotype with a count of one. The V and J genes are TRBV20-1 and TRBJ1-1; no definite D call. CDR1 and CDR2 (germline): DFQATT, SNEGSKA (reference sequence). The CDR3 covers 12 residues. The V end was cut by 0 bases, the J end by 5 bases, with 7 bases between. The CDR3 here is CSARDPGTEAFF. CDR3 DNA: TGCAGTGCTAGAGACCCGGGGACTGAAGCTTTCTTT.

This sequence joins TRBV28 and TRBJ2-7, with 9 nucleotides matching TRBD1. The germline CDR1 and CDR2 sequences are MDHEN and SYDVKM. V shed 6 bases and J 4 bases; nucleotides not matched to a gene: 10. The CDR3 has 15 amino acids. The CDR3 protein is CASSLPGQGKYEQYF. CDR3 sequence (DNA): TGTGCCAGCAGCCTCCCGGGACAGGGAAAATACGAGCAGTACTTC.

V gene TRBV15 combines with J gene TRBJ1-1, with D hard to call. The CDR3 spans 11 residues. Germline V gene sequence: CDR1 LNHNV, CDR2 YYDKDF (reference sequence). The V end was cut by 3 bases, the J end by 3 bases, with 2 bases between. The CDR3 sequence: CATSRDTEAFF. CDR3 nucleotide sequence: TGTGCCACCAGCAGGGACACTGAAGCTTTCTTT. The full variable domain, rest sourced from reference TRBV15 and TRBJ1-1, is DAMVIQNPRYQVTQFGKPVTLSCSQTLNHNVMYWYQQKSSQAPKLLFHYYDKDFNNEADTPDNFQSRRPNTSFCFLDIRSPGLGDTAMYLCATSRDTEAFFGQGTRLTVV.

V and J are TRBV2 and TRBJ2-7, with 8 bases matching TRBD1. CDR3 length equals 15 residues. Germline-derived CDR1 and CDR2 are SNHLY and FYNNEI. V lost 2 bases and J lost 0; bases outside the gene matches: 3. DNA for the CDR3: TGTGCCAGCAGTGAAATGGGACAGGCCTCCTACGAGCAGTACTTC. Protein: CASSEMGQASYEQYF.

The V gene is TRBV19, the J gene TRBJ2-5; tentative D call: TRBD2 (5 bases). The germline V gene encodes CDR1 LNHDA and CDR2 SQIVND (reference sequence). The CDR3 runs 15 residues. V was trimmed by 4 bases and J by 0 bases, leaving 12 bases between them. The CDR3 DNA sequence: TGTGCCAGTAGTACCCTGGGAGCGCACCAAGAGACCCAGTACTTC. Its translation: CASSTLGAHQETQYF.

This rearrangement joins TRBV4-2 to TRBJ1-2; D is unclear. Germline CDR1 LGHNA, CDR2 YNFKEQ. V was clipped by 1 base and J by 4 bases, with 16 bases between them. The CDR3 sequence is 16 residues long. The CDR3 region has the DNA TGTGCCAGCAGCCAAGGGGATCAACAGCAAGGCTATGGCTACACCTTC. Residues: CASSQGDQQQGYGYTF.

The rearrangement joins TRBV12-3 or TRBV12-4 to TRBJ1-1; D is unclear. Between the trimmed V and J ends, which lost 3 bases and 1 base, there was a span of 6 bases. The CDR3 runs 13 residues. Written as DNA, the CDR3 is TGTGCCAGCAGTTTTTGGGAGAACACTGAAGCTTTCTTT. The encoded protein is CASSFWENTEAFF.

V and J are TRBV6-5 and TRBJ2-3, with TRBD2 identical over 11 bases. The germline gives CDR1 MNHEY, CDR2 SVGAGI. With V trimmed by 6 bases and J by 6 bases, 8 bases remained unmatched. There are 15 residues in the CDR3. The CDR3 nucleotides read TGTGCCAGCAGCCGATATAGCGGGGGGGGCGATACGCAGTATTTT. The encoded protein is CASSRYSGGGDTQYF.

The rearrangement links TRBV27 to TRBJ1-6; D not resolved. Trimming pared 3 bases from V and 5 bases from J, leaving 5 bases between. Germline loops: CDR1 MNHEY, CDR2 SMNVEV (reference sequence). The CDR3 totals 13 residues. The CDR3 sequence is CASSFSDNSPLHF. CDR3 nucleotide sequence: TGTGCCAGCAGTTTCTCAGATAATTCACCCCTCCACTTT.

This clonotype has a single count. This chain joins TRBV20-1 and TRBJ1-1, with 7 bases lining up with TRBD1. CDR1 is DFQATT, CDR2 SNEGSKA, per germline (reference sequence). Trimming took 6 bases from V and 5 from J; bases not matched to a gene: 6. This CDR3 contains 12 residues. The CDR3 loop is CSADTGVTEAFF. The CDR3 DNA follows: TGCAGTGCGGACACAGGGGTTACTGAAGCTTTCTTT.

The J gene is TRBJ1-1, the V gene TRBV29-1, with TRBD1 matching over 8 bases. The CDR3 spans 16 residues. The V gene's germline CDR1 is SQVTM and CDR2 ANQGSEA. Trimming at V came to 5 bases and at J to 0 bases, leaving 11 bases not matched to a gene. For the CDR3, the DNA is TGCAGCGTTTCGGGGCAGGGGGCGAGGATGAACACTGAAGCTTTCTTT. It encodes CSVSGQGARMNTEAFF.

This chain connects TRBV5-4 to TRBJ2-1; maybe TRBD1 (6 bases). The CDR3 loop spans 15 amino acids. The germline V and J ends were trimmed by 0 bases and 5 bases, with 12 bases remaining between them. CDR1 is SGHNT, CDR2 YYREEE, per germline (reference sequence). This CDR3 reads CASSLGGRTHNEQFF. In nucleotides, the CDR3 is TGTGCCAGCAGCTTGGGGGGGCGAACCCACAATGAGCAGTTCTTC.

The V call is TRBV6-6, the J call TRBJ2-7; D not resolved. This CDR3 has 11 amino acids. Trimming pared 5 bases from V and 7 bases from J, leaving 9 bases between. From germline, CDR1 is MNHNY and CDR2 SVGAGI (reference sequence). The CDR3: CASSTLGEQYF. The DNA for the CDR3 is TGTGCCAGCAGTACCTTGGGGGAGCAGTACTTC.

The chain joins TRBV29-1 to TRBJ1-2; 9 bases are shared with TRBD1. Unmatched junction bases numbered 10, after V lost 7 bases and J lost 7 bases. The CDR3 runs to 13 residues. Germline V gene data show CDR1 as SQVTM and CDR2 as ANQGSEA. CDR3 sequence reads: CSAAAGQGSGYTF. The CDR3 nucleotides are TGCAGCGCTGCGGCGGGACAGGGCTCTGGCTACACCTTC.

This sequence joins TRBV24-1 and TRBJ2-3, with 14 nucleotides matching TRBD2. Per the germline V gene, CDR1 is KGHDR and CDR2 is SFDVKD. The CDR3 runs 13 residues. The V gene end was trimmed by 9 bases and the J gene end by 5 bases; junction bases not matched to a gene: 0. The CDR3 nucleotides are TGTGCCACCGGGACTAGCGGGGGAGATACGCAGTATTTT. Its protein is CATGTSGGDTQYF.

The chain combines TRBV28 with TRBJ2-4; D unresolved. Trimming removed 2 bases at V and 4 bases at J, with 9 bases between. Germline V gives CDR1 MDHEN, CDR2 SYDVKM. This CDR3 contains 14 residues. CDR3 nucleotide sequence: TGTGCCAGCAGTTTAGAACCCAGTAAAAACATTCAGTACTTC. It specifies CASSLEPSKNIQYF.

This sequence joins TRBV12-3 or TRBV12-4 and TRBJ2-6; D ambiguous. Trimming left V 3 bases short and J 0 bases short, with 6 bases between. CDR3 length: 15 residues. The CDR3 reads CASSFWLSGANVLTF. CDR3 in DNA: TGTGCCAGCAGTTTTTGGCTCTCTGGGGCCAACGTCCTGACTTTC.

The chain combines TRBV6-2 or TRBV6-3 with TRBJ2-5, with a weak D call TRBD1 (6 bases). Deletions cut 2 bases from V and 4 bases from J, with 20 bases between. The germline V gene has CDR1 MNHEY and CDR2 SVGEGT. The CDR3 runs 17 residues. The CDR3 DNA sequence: TGTGCCAGCAGTTACCCCGAAGGCCAGGGGTTCCGAGAGACCCAGTACTTC. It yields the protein CASSYPEGQGFRETQYF.

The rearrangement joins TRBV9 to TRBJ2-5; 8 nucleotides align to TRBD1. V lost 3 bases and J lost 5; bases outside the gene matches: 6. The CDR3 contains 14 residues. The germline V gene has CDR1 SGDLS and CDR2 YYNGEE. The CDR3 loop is CASSGTRGLETQYF. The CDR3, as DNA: TGTGCCAGCAGCGGCACCAGGGGGCTGGAGACCCAGTACTTC.

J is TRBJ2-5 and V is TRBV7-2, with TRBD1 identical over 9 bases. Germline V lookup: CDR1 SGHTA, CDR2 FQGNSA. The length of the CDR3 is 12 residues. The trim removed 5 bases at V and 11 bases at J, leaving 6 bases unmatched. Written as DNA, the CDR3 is TGTGCCAGCAGCCAACGGGACAGGGAACAGTACTTC. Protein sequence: CASSQRDREQYF.

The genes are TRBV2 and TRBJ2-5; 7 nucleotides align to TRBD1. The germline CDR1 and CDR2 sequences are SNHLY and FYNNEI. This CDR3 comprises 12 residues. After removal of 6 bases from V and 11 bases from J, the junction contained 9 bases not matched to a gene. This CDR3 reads CASRGQAGSQYF. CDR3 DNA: TGTGCCAGCAGAGGACAGGCGGGTTCTCAGTACTTC.

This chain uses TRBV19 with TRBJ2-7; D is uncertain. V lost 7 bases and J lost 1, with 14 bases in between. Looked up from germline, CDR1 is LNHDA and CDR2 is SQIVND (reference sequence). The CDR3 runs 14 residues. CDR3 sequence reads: CASKIGSESYEQYF. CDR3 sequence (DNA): TGTGCCAGTAAGATAGGTTCGGAATCCTACGAGCAGTACTTC. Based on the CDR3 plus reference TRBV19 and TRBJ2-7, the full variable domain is DGGITQSPKYLFRKEGQNVTLSCEQNLNHDAMYWYRQDPGQGLRLIYYSQIVNDFQKGDIAEGYSVSREKKESFPLTVTSAQKNPTAFYLCASKIGSESYEQYFGPGTRLTVT.

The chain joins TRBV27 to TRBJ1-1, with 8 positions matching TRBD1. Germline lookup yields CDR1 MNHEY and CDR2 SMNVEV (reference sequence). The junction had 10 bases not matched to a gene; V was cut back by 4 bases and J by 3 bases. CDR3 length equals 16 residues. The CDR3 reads CASSSPWSGGYTEAFF. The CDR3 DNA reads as TGTGCCAGCAGTTCCCCGTGGTCAGGGGGCTACACTGAAGCTTTCTTT.

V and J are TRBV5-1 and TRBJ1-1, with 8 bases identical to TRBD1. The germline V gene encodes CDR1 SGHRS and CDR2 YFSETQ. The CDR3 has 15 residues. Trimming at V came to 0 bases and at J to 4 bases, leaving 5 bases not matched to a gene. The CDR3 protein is CASSLEVTGGTEAFF. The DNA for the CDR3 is TGCGCCAGCAGCTTGGAGGTTACAGGGGGCACTGAAGCTTTCTTT.

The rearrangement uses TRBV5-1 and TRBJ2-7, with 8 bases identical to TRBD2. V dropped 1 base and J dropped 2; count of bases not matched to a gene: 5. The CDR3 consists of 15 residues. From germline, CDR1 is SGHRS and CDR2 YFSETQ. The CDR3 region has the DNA TGCGCCAGCAGCTTGAACCGGGGGGGAACCTACGAGCAGTACTTC. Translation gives CASSLNRGGTYEQYF. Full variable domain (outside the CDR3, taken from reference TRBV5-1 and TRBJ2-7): KAGVTQTPRYLIKTRGQQVTLSCSPISGHRSVSWYQQTPGQGLQFLFEYFSETQRNKGNFPGRFSGRQFSNSRSEMNVSTLELGDSALYLCASSLNRGGTYEQYFGPGTRLTVT.

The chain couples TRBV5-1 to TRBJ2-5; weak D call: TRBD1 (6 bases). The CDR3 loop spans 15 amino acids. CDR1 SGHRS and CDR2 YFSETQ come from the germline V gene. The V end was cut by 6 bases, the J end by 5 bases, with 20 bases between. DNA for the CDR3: TGCGCCAGCACCTTTACCCCTGGACAGCAGGAGACCCAGTACTTC. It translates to CASTFTPGQQETQYF. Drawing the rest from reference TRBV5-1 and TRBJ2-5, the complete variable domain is KAGVTQTPRYLIKTRGQQVTLSCSPISGHRSVSWYQQTPGQGLQFLFEYFSETQRNKGNFPGRFSGRQFSNSRSEMNVSTLELGDSALYLCASTFTPGQQETQYFGPGTRLLVL.

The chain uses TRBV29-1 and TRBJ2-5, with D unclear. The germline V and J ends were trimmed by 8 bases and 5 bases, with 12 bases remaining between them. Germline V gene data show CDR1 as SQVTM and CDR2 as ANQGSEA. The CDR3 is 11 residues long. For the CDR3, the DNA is TGCAGCCCCTTGGTGTGGGAGACCCAGTACTTC. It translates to CSPLVWETQYF.